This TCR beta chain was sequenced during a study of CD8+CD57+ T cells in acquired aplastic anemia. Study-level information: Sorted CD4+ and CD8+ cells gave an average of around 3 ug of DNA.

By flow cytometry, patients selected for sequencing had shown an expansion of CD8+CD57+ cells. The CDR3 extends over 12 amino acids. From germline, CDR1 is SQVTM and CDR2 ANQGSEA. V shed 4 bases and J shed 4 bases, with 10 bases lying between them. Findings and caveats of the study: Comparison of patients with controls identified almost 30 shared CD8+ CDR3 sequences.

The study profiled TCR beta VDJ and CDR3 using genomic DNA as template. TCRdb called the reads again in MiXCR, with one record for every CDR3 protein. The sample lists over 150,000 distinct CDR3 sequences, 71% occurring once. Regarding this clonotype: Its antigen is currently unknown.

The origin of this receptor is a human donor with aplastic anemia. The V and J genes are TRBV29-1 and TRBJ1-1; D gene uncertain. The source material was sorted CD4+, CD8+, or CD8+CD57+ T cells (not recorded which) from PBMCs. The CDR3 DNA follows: TGCAGCGTTGTGTTGGCAAGCACTGAAGCTTTCTTT. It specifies CSVVLASTEAFF.